This is a list of T cell receptor beta chains from one sample in a study of T cells in Graves' hyperthyroidism and ophthalmopathy. From the multiplex PCR reads, TCRdb called clonotypes with MiXCR, one entry per CDR3 protein. The sample has about 600,000 distinct CDR3 sequences, approximately 15% seen once. Sequencing was done on a sample of blood. The receptors originated from a woman aged 40 to 50 with Graves' ophthalmopathy. The CDR3 runs from the conserved cysteine through the conserved F or W. A D gene is named only where the DNA matches it firmly. For some rows the clone size is stated as once, few or many, or as a class when expanded; others skip it.

abundance	v_gene	j_gene	d_gene	CDR3nt	CDR3aa
many	TRBV7-3	TRBJ2-5	TRBD1	TGTGCCAGCAGCTCACAGGGGGCGGGAGAGACCCAGTACTTC	CASSSQGAGETQYF
many	TRBV20-1	TRBJ2-1	TRBD2	TGCAGTGCCCGGCTCCCGGGACTAGCGGGGGGCCCTTACAATGAGCAGTTCTTC	CSARLPGLAGGPYNEQFF
many	TRBV12-3/TRBV12-4	TRBJ2-1	TRBD1	TGTGCTTCGGGACAGACGAGCTCCTACAATGAGCAGTTCTTC	CASGQTSSYNEQFF
.	TRBV6-5	TRBJ2-6	TRBD1	TGTGCCAGCAGTTACGGGACAGGGTTTGGGGCCAGCGTCCTGACTTTC	CASSYGTGFGASVLTF
few	TRBV15	TRBJ2-5	.	TGTGCCACCAGCAGAGGGGTCGGGGAGGAGACCCAGTACTTC	CATSRGVGEETQYF
many	TRBV2	TRBJ2-1	TRBD2	TGTGCCAGCAGCGGACTAGCGGGAGGAGCCTACAATGAGCAGTTCTTC	CASSGLAGGAYNEQFF
.	TRBV19	TRBJ2-1	TRBD1	TGTGCCAGTAGTATACAGGGGGCAAGCAGCTCCTACAATGAGCAGTTCTTC	CASSIQGASSSYNEQFF
many	TRBV20-1	TRBJ1-6	.	TGCAGTGCTAGGGTAGGGGGAATCTATAATTCACCCCTCCACTTT	CSARVGGIYNSPLHF
.	TRBV20-1	TRBJ1-2	.	TGCAGTGCTAGGACCGGGACTCAATATGGCTACACCTTC	CSARTGTQYGYTF
.	TRBV6-2/TRBV6-3	TRBJ2-7	.	TGTGCCAGCAGCCGGGACGGGGCGAGCGAGCAGTACTTC	CASSRDGASEQYF
many	TRBV7-3	TRBJ1-1	TRBD1	TGTGCCAGCAGCTCGGCCCCGACAGGGCGAAGCACTGAAGCTTTCTTT	CASSSAPTGRSTEAFF
.	TRBV6-1	TRBJ1-3	TRBD1	TGTGCCAGCTCTCCGGGACAGGGTACTGGAAACACCATATATTTT	CASSPGQGTGNTIYF
.	TRBV11-2	TRBJ1-2	.	TGTGCCAGCAGTATATCGGGCAGCACCAACTATGGCTACACCTTC	CASSISGSTNYGYTF
many	TRBV11-3	TRBJ2-1	.	TGTGCCAGCAGCTTAGTTACCGGGACAAGGCAGTTCTTC	CASSLVTGTRQFF
.	TRBV28	TRBJ2-5	.	TGTGCCAGCAGTTTAGACACACCGGGGACCCGGTACGGGACCCAGTACTTC	CASSLDTPGTRYGTQYF
.	TRBV6-1	TRBJ1-1	TRBD1	TGTGCCAGCCGTAGACAGGGGACTATGAACACTGAAGCTTTCTTT	CASRRQGTMNTEAFF
many	TRBV7-9	TRBJ2-1	.	TGTGCCAGCAGCACCCAGAGCGCTAGCGAATACTACAATGAGCAGTTCTTC	CASSTQSASEYYNEQFF
many	TRBV5-1	TRBJ1-4	TRBD1	TGCGCCAGCAGCTCTACAGGGGAAACTAATGAAAAACTGTTTTTT	CASSSTGETNEKLFF
few	TRBV5-6	TRBJ1-2	TRBD1	TGTGCCAGCAGCTCCGGGACAGAAAATACCTGGGGTGGCTACACCTTC	CASSSGTENTWGGYTF
many	TRBV5-1	TRBJ2-7	.	TGCGCCAGCAGCCCCGATGCAGGGAGAACCTACGAGCAGTACTTC	CASSPDAGRTYEQYF
many	TRBV6-1	TRBJ2-7	.	TGTGCCAGCTCCACCGGGACGACCTACGAGCAGTACTTC	CASSTGTTYEQYF
.	TRBV7-9	TRBJ1-2	.	TGTGCCAGCAGCCTGGGACCGGAGGGTTTCTATGGCTACACCTTC	CASSLGPEGFYGYTF
few	TRBV10-3	TRBJ2-1	TRBD2	TGTGCCATCAGTGTACTAGCGGGAGATGATGAGCAGTTCTTC	CAISVLAGDDEQFF
many	TRBV2	TRBJ2-6	TRBD2	TGTGCCAGCAGCAATAGACTAGCGGGCCCTTCATCTGGGGCCAACGTCCTGACTTTC	CASSNRLAGPSSGANVLTF
few	TRBV29-1	TRBJ1-2	.	TGCAGCGTTGTATCGGGGTCTGGTCGCTCTGGCTACACCTTC	CSVVSGSGRSGYTF
many	TRBV7-2	TRBJ2-7	.	TGTGCCAGCAGCTCGAACAGGTTGTACTCCTACGAGCAGTACTTC	CASSSNRLYSYEQYF
few	TRBV18	TRBJ2-2	.	TGTGCCAGCTCACCATCCACCGGGTACACCGGGGAGCTGTTTTTT	CASSPSTGYTGELFF
many	TRBV20-1	TRBJ1-1	.	TGCAGTGCTCCAGGGGTAGGGGACACTGAAGCTTTCTTT	CSAPGVGDTEAFF
many	TRBV5-1	TRBJ2-1	.	TGCGCCAGCAGCCCCGTAATCACAGGGGACTTTTACAATGAGCAGTTCTTC	CASSPVITGDFYNEQFF
many	TRBV5-1	TRBJ2-3	TRBD1	TGCGCCAGCAGCTTAGCCCCGGGACAGGGGGCAGGGGCAGATACGCAGTATTTT	CASSLAPGQGAGADTQYF
many	TRBV6-5	TRBJ2-2	.	TGTGCCAGCAGTTACGTCGGCAGGGGTTCGGGGGAGCTGTTTTTT	CASSYVGRGSGELFF
many	TRBV7-2	TRBJ1-1	.	TGTGCCAGCAGCTTACCCTACACTGAAGCTTTCTTT	CASSLPYTEAFF
.	TRBV28	TRBJ1-4	TRBD1	TGTGCCAGCAGCCGACCTCCCGGACAGGGATATAATGAAAAACTGTTTTTT	CASSRPPGQGYNEKLFF
.	TRBV6-5	TRBJ2-7	.	TGTGCCAGCAGTCCACTCGGTCTTCGGGGGCGATACGAGCAGTACTTC	CASSPLGLRGRYEQYF
.	TRBV18	TRBJ2-1	TRBD2	TGTGCCAGCTCAGAAAGTGCGGGGGGGCTCTACAATGAGCAGTTCTTC	CASSESAGGLYNEQFF
few	TRBV27	TRBJ1-2	TRBD1	TGTGCCAGCAGTGCGCCGGGGACAGGGCACTATGGCTACACCTTC	CASSAPGTGHYGYTF
many	TRBV11-2	TRBJ2-3	TRBD1	TGTGCCAGCAGCCACACAGGGGGCGGGGAAGATACGCAGTATTTT	CASSHTGGGEDTQYF
many	TRBV20-1	TRBJ2-3	TRBD2	TGCAGGGGGACTAGCGGATTCACAGATACGCAGTATTTT	CRGTSGFTDTQYF
once	TRBV4-1	TRBJ2-2	.	TGCGCCAGCAGCCATGGGGGATCGGCGAACACCGGGGAGCTGTTTTTT	CASSHGGSANTGELFF
many	TRBV11-3	TRBJ2-3	TRBD1	TGTGCCAGCAGCCGGGGGTTGACAGGGGAAGGCACAGATACGCAGTATTTT	CASSRGLTGEGTDTQYF
many	TRBV3-1	TRBJ2-1	.	TGTGCCTGCAGCCCGACTTTAAGCTCCTACAATGAGCAGTTCTTC	CACSPTLSSYNEQFF
few	TRBV24-1	TRBJ2-3	TRBD2	TGTGCCACCAGTGACCCGGACAGGGTCAAGACTAGCGGGAGAGATACGCAGTATTTT	CATSDPDRVKTSGRDTQYF
.	TRBV6-1	TRBJ1-1	.	TGTGCCAGCAGTGAAAAGATGGTAGGGGCAAAAGCTTTCTTT	CASSEKMVGAKAFF
many	TRBV11-2	TRBJ1-1	.	TGTGCCAGCAGCTTAAGAAGTATGAACACTGAAGCTTTCTTT	CASSLRSMNTEAFF
.	TRBV10-2	TRBJ2-1	.	TGCGCCAGCAGTGAGGGAACCTTTGTCGGTTCCTACAATGAGCAGTTCTTC	CASSEGTFVGSYNEQFF
many	TRBV3-1	TRBJ2-4	.	TGTGCCAGCAGCCCCCAGGGGACCAAAAACATTCAGTACTTC	CASSPQGTKNIQYF
.	TRBV2	TRBJ2-6	.	TGTGCCAGCAGATCCGTGGGGGGGCCGGGGGCCAACGTCCTGACTTTC	CASRSVGGPGANVLTF